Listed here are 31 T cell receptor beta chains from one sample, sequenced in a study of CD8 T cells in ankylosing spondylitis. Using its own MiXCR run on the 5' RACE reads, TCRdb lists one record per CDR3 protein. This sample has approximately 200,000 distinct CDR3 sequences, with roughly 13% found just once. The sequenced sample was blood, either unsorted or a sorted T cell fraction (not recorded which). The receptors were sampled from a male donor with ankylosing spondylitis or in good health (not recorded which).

CDR3 amino acids: CASSTGQIYEQYF. The DNA for the CDR3 is TGTGCCAGCAGCACGGGACAGATCTACGAGCAGTACTTC. The gene calls are TRBV27 and TRBJ2-7, with 7 bases identical to TRBD1. The CDR3 runs to 13 residues. Germline V CDR1 and CDR2: MNHEY, SMNVEV (reference sequence). V was pared by 6 bases and J by 3 bases, with 5 bases of the junction left unmatched.

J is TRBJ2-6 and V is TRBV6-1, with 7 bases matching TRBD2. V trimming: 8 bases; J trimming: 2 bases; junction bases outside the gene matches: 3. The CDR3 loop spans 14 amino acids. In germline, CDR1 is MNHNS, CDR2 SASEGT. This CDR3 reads CASRGGPGANVLTF. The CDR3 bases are TGTGCCAGCCGCGGGGGACCTGGGGCCAACGTCCTGACTTTC.

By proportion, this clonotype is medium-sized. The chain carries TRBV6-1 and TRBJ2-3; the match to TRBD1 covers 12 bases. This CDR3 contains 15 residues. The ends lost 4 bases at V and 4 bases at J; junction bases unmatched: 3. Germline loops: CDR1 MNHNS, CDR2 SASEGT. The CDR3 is CASSAGTGGADTQYF. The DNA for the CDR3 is TGTGCCAGCAGTGCCGGGACAGGGGGCGCAGATACGCAGTATTTT.

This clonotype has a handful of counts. The CDR3 region has the DNA TGTGCCAGCAGTTACTCGACGGGGGGGACTGAAGCTTTCTTT. Its protein is CASSYSTGGTEAFF. This chain connects TRBV6-5 to TRBJ1-1; D is possibly TRBD1 (5 bases). CDR3 length: 14 residues. V lost 0 bases to trimming and J lost 5 bases, with 10 bases between them. Per germline, CDR1 MNHEY and CDR2 SVGAGI.

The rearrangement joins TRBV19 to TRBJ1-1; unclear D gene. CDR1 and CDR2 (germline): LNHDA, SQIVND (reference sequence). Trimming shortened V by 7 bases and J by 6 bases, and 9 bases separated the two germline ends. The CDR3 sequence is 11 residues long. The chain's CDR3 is CASKNYSEAFF. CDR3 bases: TGTGCCAGTAAAAATTACTCTGAAGCTTTCTTT.

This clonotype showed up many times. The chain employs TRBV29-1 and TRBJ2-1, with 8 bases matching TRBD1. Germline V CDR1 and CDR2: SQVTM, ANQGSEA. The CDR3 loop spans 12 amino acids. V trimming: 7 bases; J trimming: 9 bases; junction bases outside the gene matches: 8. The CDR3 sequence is CSGGQGDSEQFF. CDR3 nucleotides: TGCAGCGGTGGACAGGGAGACTCTGAGCAGTTCTTC.

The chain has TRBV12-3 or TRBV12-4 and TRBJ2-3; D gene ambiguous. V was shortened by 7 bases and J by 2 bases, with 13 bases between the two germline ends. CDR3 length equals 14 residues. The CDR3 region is CASTAHGPTDTQYF. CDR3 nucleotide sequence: TGTGCCAGCACCGCCCACGGACCCACAGATACGCAGTATTTT.

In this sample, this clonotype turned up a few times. The CDR3 region has the DNA TGCAGCGTTGTTTCCGGCGGGGTGGCTAGCTATGGCTACACCTTC. Translation: CSVVSGGVASYGYTF. The gene calls are TRBV29-1 and TRBJ1-2; D unclear. Trimming removed 4 bases from V and 4 bases from J, with 19 bases in between. CDR3 length: 15 amino acids. CDR1 is SQVTM and CDR2 is ANQGSEA in the germline V gene.

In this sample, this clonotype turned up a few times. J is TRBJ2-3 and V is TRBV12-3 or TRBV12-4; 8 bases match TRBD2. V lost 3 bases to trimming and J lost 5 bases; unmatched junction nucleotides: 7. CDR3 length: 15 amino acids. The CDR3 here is CASSLPGGQQDTQYF. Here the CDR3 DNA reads TGTGCCAGCAGTTTGCCGGGGGGGCAGCAAGATACGCAGTATTTT.

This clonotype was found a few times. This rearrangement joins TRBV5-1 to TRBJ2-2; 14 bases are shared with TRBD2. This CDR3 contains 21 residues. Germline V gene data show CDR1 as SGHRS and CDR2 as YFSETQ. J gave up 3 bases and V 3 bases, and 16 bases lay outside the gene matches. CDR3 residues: CASSCVAGTSGSRGDTGELFF. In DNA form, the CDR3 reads TGCGCCAGCAGCTGCGTGGCTGGGACTAGCGGGAGTAGGGGGGACACCGGGGAGCTGTTTTTT. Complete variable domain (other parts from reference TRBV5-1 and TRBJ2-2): KAGVTQTPRYLIKTRGQQVTLSCSPISGHRSVSWYQQTPGQGLQFLFEYFSETQRNKGNFPGRFSGRQFSNSRSEMNVSTLELGDSALYLCASSCVAGTSGSRGDTGELFFGEGSRLTVL.

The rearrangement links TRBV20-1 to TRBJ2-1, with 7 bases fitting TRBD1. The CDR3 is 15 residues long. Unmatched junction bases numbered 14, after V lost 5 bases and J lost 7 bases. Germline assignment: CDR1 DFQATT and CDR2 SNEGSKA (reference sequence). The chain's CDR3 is CSAADGTEDPNEQFF. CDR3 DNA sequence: TGCAGTGCTGCGGACGGGACAGAGGATCCAAATGAGCAGTTCTTC.

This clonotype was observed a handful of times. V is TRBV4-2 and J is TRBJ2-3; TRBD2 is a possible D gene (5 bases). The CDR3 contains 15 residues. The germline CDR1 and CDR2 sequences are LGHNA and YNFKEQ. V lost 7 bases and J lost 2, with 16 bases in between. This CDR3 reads CASKAGDLPTDTQYF. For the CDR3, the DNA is TGTGCCAGCAAAGCCGGGGATTTGCCCACAGATACGCAGTATTTT.

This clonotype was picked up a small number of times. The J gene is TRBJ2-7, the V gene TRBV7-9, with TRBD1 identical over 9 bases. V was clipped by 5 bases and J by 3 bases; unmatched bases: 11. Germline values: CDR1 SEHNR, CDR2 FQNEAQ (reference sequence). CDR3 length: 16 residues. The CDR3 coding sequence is TGTGCCAGCAGCATATCCGCCGGGACAGGGCTCTACGAGCAGTACTTC. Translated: CASSISAGTGLYEQYF.

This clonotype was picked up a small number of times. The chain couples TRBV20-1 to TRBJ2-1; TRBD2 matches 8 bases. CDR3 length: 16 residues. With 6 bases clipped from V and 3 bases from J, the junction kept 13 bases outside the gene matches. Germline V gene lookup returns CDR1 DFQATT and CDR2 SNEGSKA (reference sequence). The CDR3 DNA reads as TGCAGTGCGGACCCAAGGGCGGGAGGCTACTACAATGAGCAGTTCTTC. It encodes CSADPRAGGYYNEQFF.

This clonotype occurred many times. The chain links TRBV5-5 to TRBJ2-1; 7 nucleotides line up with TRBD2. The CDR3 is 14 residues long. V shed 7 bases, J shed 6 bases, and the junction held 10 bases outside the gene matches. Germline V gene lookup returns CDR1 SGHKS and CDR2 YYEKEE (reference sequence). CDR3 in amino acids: CASYVGREPNEQFF. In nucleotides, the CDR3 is TGTGCCAGCTATGTTGGGAGGGAGCCCAATGAGCAGTTCTTC.

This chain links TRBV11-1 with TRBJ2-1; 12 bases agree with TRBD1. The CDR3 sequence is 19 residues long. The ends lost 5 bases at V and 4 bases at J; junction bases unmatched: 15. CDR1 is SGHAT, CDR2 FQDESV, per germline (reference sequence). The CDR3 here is CASSHSRPGQGAFYNEQFF. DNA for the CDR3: TGTGCCAGCAGCCACTCTCGACCGGGACAGGGGGCTTTTTACAATGAGCAGTTCTTC.

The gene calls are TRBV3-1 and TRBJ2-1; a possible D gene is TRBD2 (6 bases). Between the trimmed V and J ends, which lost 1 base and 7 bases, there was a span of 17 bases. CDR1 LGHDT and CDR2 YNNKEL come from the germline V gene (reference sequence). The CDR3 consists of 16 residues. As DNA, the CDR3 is TGTGCCAGCAGCCAAGGATGGGCCTGGGGAGGTAATGAGCAGTTCTTC. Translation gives CASSQGWAWGGNEQFF.

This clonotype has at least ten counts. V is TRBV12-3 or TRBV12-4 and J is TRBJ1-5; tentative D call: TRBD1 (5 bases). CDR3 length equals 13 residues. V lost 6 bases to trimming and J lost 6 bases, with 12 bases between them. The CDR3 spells CASSKRGAQPQHF. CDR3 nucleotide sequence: TGTGCCAGCAGCAAACGAGGGGCTCAGCCCCAGCATTTT.

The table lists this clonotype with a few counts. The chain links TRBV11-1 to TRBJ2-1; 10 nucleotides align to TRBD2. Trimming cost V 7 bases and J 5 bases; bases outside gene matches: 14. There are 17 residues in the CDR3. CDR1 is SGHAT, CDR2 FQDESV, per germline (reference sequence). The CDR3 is CASNPSPGTSADNEQFF. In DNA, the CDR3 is TGTGCCAGCAACCCCTCCCCTGGGACTAGCGCTGACAATGAGCAGTTCTTC. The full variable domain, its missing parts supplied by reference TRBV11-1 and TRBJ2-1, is EAEVAQSPRYKITEKSQAVAFWCDPISGHATLYWYRQILGQGPELLVQFQDESVVDDSQLPKDRFSAERLKGVDSTLKIQPAELGDSAMYLCASNPSPGTSADNEQFFGPGTRLTVL.

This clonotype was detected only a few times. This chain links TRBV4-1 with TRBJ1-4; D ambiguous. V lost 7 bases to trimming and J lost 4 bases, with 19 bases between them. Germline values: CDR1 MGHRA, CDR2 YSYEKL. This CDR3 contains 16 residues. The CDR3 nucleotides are TGCGCCAGCACCCCAATGGGCCAGACATATAATGAAAAACTGTTTTTT. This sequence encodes CASTPMGQTYNEKLFF.

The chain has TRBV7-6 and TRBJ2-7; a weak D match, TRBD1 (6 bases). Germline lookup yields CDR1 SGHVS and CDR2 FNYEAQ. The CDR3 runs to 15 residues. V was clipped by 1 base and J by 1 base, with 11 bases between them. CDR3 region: CASSLESGASYEQYF. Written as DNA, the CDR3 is TGTGCCAGCAGCTTAGAGTCAGGGGCGTCCTACGAGCAGTACTTC.

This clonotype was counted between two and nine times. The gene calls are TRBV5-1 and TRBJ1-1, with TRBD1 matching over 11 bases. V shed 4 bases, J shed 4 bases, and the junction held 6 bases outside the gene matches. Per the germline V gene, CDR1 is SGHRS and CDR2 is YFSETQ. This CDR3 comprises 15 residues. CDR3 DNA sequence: TGCGCCAGCAGCCTGGACAGGGGGCCGGGCACTGAAGCTTTCTTT. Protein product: CASSLDRGPGTEAFF.

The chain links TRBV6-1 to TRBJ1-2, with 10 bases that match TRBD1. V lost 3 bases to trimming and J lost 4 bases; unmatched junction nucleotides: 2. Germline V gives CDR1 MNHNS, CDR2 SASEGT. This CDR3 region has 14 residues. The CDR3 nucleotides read TGTGCCAGCAGTGATGGACAGGGGGGCTATGGCTACACCTTC. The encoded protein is CASSDGQGGYGYTF.

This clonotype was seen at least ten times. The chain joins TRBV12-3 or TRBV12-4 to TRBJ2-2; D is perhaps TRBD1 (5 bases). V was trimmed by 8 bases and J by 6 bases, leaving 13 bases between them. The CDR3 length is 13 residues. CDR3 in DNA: TGTGCCAGCCGCGAAGGGGTTGCCGGGGAGCTGTTTTTT. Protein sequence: CASREGVAGELFF.

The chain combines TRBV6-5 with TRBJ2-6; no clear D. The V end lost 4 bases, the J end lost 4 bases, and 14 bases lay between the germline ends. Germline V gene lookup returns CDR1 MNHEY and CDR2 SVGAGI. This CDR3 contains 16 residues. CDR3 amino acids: CASSSPRATGANVLTF. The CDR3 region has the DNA TGTGCCAGCAGTTCACCTAGGGCGACCGGGGCCAACGTCCTGACTTTC.

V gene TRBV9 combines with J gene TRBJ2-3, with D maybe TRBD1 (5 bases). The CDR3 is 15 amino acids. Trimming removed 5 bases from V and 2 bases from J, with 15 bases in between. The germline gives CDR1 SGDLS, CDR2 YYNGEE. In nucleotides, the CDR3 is TGTGCCAGCAGATTAGGGGTATTGATCACAGATACGCAGTATTTT. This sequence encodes CASRLGVLITDTQYF.

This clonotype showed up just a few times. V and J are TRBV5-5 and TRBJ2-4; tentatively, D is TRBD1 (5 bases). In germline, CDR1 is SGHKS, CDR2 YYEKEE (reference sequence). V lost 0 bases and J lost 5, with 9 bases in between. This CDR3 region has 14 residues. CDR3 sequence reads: CASSLEGAENIQYF. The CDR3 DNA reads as TGTGCCAGCAGCTTGGAAGGGGCCGAAAACATTCAGTACTTC.

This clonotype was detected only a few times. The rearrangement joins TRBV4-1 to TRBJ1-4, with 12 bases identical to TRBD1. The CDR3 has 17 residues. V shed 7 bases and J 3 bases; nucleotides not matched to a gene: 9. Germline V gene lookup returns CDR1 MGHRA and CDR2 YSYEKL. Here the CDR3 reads CASTPGTGGEANEKLFF. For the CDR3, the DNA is TGCGCCAGCACCCCCGGGACAGGGGGCGAGGCTAATGAAAAACTGTTTTTT.

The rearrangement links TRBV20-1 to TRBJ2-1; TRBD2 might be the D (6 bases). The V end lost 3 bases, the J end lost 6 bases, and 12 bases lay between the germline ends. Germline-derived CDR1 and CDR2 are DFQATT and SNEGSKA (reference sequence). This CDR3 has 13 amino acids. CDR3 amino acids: CSAREGHGNEQFF. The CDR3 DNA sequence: TGCAGTGCTAGGGAGGGCCATGGCAATGAGCAGTTCTTC.

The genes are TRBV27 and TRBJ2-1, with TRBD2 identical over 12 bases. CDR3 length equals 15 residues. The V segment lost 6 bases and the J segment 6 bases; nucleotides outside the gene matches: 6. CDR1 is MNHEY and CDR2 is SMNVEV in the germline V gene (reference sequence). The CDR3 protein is CASRTWTSGTNEQFF. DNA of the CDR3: TGTGCCAGCAGGACCTGGACTAGCGGGACCAATGAGCAGTTCTTC.

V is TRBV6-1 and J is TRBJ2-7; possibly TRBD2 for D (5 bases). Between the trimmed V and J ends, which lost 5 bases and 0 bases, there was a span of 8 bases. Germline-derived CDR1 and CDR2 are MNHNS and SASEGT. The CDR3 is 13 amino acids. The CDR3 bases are TGTGCCAGCAGTCCCGGGATCTCCTACGAGCAGTACTTC. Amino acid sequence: CASSPGISYEQYF.